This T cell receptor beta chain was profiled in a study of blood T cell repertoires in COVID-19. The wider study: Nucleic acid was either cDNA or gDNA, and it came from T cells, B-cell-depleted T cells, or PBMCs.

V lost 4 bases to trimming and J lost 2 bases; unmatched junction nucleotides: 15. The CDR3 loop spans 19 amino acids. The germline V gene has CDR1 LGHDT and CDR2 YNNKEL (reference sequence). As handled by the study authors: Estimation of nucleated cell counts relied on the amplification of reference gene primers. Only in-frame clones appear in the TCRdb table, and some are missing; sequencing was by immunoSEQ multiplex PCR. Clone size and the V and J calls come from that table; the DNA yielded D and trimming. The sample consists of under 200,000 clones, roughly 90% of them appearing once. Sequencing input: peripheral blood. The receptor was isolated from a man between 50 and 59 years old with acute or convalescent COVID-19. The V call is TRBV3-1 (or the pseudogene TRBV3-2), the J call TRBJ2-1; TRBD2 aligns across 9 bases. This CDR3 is CASSPSGTSSWGPYNEQFF. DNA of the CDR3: TGTGCCAGCAGCCCCTCCGGGACTAGCTCTTGGGGCCCCTACAATGAGCAGTTCTTC.